This T cell receptor beta chain stems from a study of OX40 agonist ivuxolimab in advanced cancers. Overall study context: Ivuxolimab was administered intravenously to patients at 0.01 to 10 mg/kg every 2 weeks. Patients assigned to dose escalation were diagnosed with hepatocellular carcinoma, melanoma, renal cell or head and neck cancer. Partial responses occurred in Three dose-escalation patients, one with hepatocellular carcinoma and two with cutaneous melanoma. Findings and caveats of the study: Partial responders dosed at 0.1-3.0 mg/kg displayed clonal expansion ranking among the lowest.

Per germline, CDR1 DFQATT and CDR2 SNEGSKA (reference sequence). CDR3 length equals 11 residues. Notes on this clone: No antigen is known for it.

TCRdb's copy holds only in-frame clones and misses some; the assay was immunoSEQ multiplex PCR. The sample contains roughly 70,000 clones, about 91% of which appear only once. Sequenced here: CD4+ or CD8+ T cells sorted from blood, sampled in a trial of the OX40 agonist ivuxolimab. The origin of this receptor is an adult with an advanced solid tumor such as melanoma, head and neck, liver or kidney cancer. The rearrangement links TRBV20-1 to TRBJ1-5, with 12 bases lining up with TRBD1. The CDR3 nucleotides read TGCAGCGCGGGACAGGGGGCTCGCCAGCATTTT. Its protein is CSAGQGARQHF.